The 32 T cell receptor beta chains in this list originate from one sample, sequenced in a study of molecular identifiers for immune sequencing clone quantification. Each CDR3 protein gets one entry after TCRdb re-called the PCR reads with MiXCR. This table has 490,000 or so distinct CDR3 sequences, about 26% appearing once. Sequenced material: naive CD8+ T cells from blood, with Jurkat cell RNA spiked in. Noted subset: FACS-sorted CD8+CD4-CCR7+CD45RA+ naive T cells. All receptors come from a human donor in good health. Some libraries in this study had Jurkat cell RNA spiked in.

CDR3: CASSQPERETQYF. The CDR3 region has the DNA TGTGCCAGCAGTCAACCGGAGCGGGAGACCCAGTACTTC. V is TRBV7-9 and J is TRBJ2-5; D might be TRBD2 (5 bases). This CDR3 spans 13 amino acids. Germline CDR1 and CDR2: SEHNR and FQNEAQ (reference sequence). Trimming stripped 6 bases from V and 5 bases from J, with 13 bases between.

This clonotype was seen a few times. The chain employs TRBV11-2 and TRBJ2-1; D may match TRBD1 or TRBD2 (5 bases each). The V end was cut by 10 bases, the J end by 6 bases, with 16 bases between. The CDR3 has 13 residues. Germline lookup yields CDR1 SGHAT and CDR2 FQNNGV. CDR3 region: CANRDQYSNEQFF. In nucleotides, the CDR3 is TGTGCCAACCGGGACCAGTATTCCAATGAGCAGTTCTTC.

This chain joins TRBV21-1 and TRBJ2-7; the listed D gene, TRBD2, was not tested against the DNA. TRBV21-1 is a pseudogene. The length of the CDR3 is 18 residues. CDR3 loop: CAGSKAIYTAGFIYEQYF. In DNA, the CDR3 is TGTGCCGGCAGCAAAGCGATCTATACGGCAGGGTTTATCTACGAGCAGTACTTC.

The gene calls are TRBV19 and TRBJ1-1, with D possibly matching TRBD1 (5 bases). Germline CDR1 reads LNHDA; CDR2 reads SQIVND (reference sequence). Trimming left V 4 bases short and J 0 bases short, with 18 bases between. CDR3 length equals 17 residues. The chain's CDR3 is CASSTPDKLSMNTEAFF. The CDR3 region has the DNA TGTGCCAGTAGTACCCCGGACAAACTTAGCATGAACACTGAAGCTTTCTTT.

The chain recombines TRBV20-1 with TRBJ2-7, with a tentative D call TRBD2 (6 bases). The V and J ends lost 6 bases and 4 bases respectively, with 19 bases between them. Germline lookup yields CDR1 DFQATT and CDR2 SNEGSKA (reference sequence). CDR3 size: 14 residues. This CDR3 is CSAPAPGVRYEQYF. DNA for the CDR3: TGCAGTGCCCCCGCCCCGGGAGTGAGATACGAGCAGTACTTC.

The chain is built from TRBV12-3 or TRBV12-4 and TRBJ1-6; tentatively, D is TRBD1 (6 bases). This CDR3 region has 15 residues. V dropped 6 bases and J dropped 7 bases, with 16 bases sitting between them. The CDR3 DNA is TGTGCCAGCAGCCCCGCGACAGGACTAAATTCACCCCTCCACTTT. As protein: CASSPATGLNSPLHF.

This clonotype showed up just a few times. This chain connects TRBV6-5 to TRBJ2-1, with D perhaps matching TRBD2 (6 bases). Trimming stripped 0 bases from V and 8 bases from J, with 11 bases between. Looked up from germline, CDR1 is MNHEY and CDR2 is SVGAGI. The CDR3 runs 14 residues. CDR3 coding DNA: TGTGCCAGCAGTTACTCGGAGGGTCGCTATGAGCAGTTCTTC. Translating it yields CASSYSEGRYEQFF.

The rearrangement joins TRBV12-3 or TRBV12-4 to TRBJ2-7; the match to TRBD2 covers 9 bases. The junction had 14 bases not matched to a gene; V was cut back by 8 bases and J by 3 bases. The CDR3 totals 16 residues. CDR3 loop: CASGSSGTRFIYEQYF. In nucleotides, the CDR3 is TGTGCCAGCGGGTCTAGCGGGACCCGATTTATCTACGAGCAGTACTTC.

This clonotype occurred many times. This chain links TRBV12-3 or TRBV12-4 with TRBJ2-5; the D gene is possibly TRBD2 (5 bases). V gave up 5 bases and J gave up 4 bases, with 17 bases separating them. The CDR3 contains 15 residues. CDR3 sequence: CASSPFSGRGETQYF. DNA of the CDR3: TGTGCCAGCAGTCCATTTTCCGGACGGGGAGAGACCCAGTACTTC.

This clonotype was counted many times. V and J are TRBV29-1 and TRBJ2-7; TRBD1 agrees at 11 bases. The CDR3 sequence is 15 residues long. Germline CDR1 reads SQVTM; CDR2 reads ANQGSEA. The V and J ends lost 4 bases and 0 bases, in that order; junction bases with no gene match: 5. CDR3 nucleotides: TGCAGCGTTGCTCGGGACAGGGGGAGCTCCTACGAGCAGTACTTC. Amino acids: CSVARDRGSSYEQYF.

For the CDR3, the DNA is TGTGCCAGCAGCCCCGGGACAAAAAGTGGCACCGGGGAGCTGTTTTTT. Encoded protein: CASSPGTKSGTGELFF. The chain employs TRBV7-6 and TRBJ2-2; D might be TRBD1 (6 bases). Germline lookup yields CDR1 SGHVS and CDR2 FNYEAQ. V was shortened by 5 bases and J by 4 bases, with 17 bases between the two germline ends. The CDR3 totals 16 residues.

The rearrangement links TRBV27 to TRBJ2-3, with 7 bases aligning to TRBD2. The CDR3 length is 15 residues. V lost 6 bases, J lost 2 bases, and 8 bases stayed unmatched. Germline-derived CDR1 and CDR2 are MNHEY and SMNVEV (reference sequence). CDR3 loop: CASRRRGSFTDTQYF. The CDR3 DNA sequence: TGTGCCAGCAGGCGGCGCGGGAGTTTCACAGATACGCAGTATTTT.

For this clonotype: Being one base from a much bigger clone, this may be a read error. The chain has TRBV5-6 and TRBJ2-1; D gene unclear. CDR1 is SGHDT and CDR2 is YYEEEE in the germline V gene. The CDR3 contains 12 residues. The CDR3: CAGRSTYNEQFF. CDR3 nucleotide sequence: TGTGCCGGCAGGTCGACCTACAATGAGCAGTTCTTC.

The V gene is TRBV7-6, the J gene TRBJ2-1; no definite D call. Trimming left V 5 bases short and J 6 bases short, with 11 bases between. CDR1 and CDR2 (germline): SGHVS, FNYEAQ. This CDR3 is built from 13 residues. CDR3 in amino acids: CASSPPDLNEQFF. As DNA, the CDR3 is TGTGCCAGCAGCCCGCCAGACCTCAATGAGCAGTTCTTC.

This clonotype was seen repeatedly, ten times or more. This chain uses TRBV28 with TRBJ2-3; no firm D call. Germline lookup yields CDR1 MDHEN and CDR2 SYDVKM. The ends were cut back, 4 bases at V and 0 bases at J, with 8 bases in the middle. The CDR3 contains 14 residues. CDR3 sequence reads: CASSWGTSTDTQYF. The CDR3 region has the DNA TGTGCCAGCAGTTGGGGAACGAGCACAGATACGCAGTATTTT.

V is TRBV7-6 and J is TRBJ1-1; no clear D. The V gene lost 5 bases and the J gene lost 5 bases, with 18 bases spanning the gap. The CDR3 is 15 residues long. The germline CDR1 and CDR2 sequences are SGHVS and FNYEAQ. In nucleotides, the CDR3 is TGTGCCAGCAGCCCGCCTAATGCAGGTAAAACTGAAGCTTTCTTT. It specifies CASSPPNAGKTEAFF.

The J gene is TRBJ1-5, the V gene TRBV7-9; D perhaps matches TRBD1 (6 bases). This CDR3 is 14 amino acids long. Germline V gives CDR1 SEHNR, CDR2 FQNEAQ (reference sequence). V was shortened by 4 bases and J by 7 bases, with 14 bases between the two germline ends. CDR3 loop: CASSSSDSGQPQHF. The CDR3 DNA reads as TGTGCCAGCAGCTCATCGGACAGCGGGCAGCCCCAGCATTTT.

The gene calls are TRBV6-2 or TRBV6-3 and TRBJ2-3, with D possibly being TRBD2 (5 bases). CDR1 is MNHEY, CDR2 SVGEGT, per germline. V lost 11 bases, J lost 6 bases, and 24 bases lay in between. This CDR3 comprises 15 residues. CDR3 bases: TGTGCCCGCCACCCCCTAGGGCTAGCCCCCGATACGCAGTATTTT. This translates into CARHPLGLAPDTQYF.

This clonotype was seen repeatedly, ten times or more. This chain's CDR3 is CSARSRRDQPQHF. The DNA of the CDR3 is TGCAGTGCTAGGTCTCGGAGGGATCAGCCCCAGCATTTT. The gene calls are TRBV20-1 and TRBJ1-5; no clear D gene. Germline CDR1 DFQATT, CDR2 SNEGSKA (reference sequence). The CDR3 has 13 residues. The V and J ends lost 3 bases and 5 bases respectively, with 11 bases between them.

As concerns this clonotype: A much larger clone sits a single nucleotide away, making a read error possible. Likely a read error: the CDR3 ends without its conserved phenylalanine or tryptophan. The CDR3 is CASSQGGTNTEAFL. CDR3 coding DNA: TGTGCCAGCAGCCAAGGTGGCACTAACACTGAAGCTTTCCTT. The genes are TRBV4-2 and TRBJ1-1; D gene uncertain. V lost 1 base and J 2 bases, leaving 8 bases between the germline ends. Germline V gene sequence: CDR1 LGHNA, CDR2 YNFKEQ. The CDR3 has 14 amino acids.

In this sample, this clonotype turned up a few times. V is TRBV7-9 and J is TRBJ2-7, with a possible D match to TRBD1 (6 bases). The CDR3 is 15 amino acids. Germline V gives CDR1 SEHNR, CDR2 FQNEAQ (reference sequence). The V end was cut by 5 bases, the J end by 2 bases, with 16 bases between. The CDR3 region has the DNA TGTGCCAGCAGCCCATCCCGGGACATTACCTACGAGCAGTACTTC. It encodes CASSPSRDITYEQYF.

Worth noting for this clonotype: Here the CDR3 omits its conserved ending phenylalanine or tryptophan, so a read error is the likely source. The V call is TRBV5-4, the J call TRBJ1-5; 10 bases are a match to TRBD1. Germline V gene data show CDR1 as SGHNT and CDR2 as YYREEE (reference sequence). CDR3 length: 15 residues. V gave up 4 bases and J gave up 4 bases; unmatched junction bases: 5. The DNA for the CDR3 is TGTGCCAGCAGCATTTGGACAGGGGGGAATCAGCCCCAGCATTCT. This gives the protein CASSIWTGGNQPQHS.

This clonotype was counted at least ten times. V usage is TRBV19 and J usage is TRBJ2-2, with 9 bases fitting TRBD1. This CDR3 is 15 amino acids long. After removal of 5 bases from V and 5 bases from J, the junction contained 6 bases not matched to a gene. Germline V gives CDR1 LNHDA, CDR2 SQIVND (reference sequence). The CDR3, as DNA: TGTGCCAGTAGTGTTACCGGGACAGGGACCGGGGAGCTGTTTTTT. Its protein product is CASSVTGTGTGELFF.

On this clonotype itself: One junction end disagrees with the germline gene, perhaps due to a read error. The rearrangement joins TRBV4-3 to TRBJ2-2, with D perhaps assigned TRBD1 or TRBD2 (5 bases each). Germline CDR1 is LGHNA and CDR2 is YSLEER. The CDR3 loop spans 18 amino acids. This CDR3 reads CASSQDQGAGLFPGEMFF. The CDR3 nucleotides are TGCGCCAGCAGCCAAGATCAAGGTGCAGGGTTGTTTCCCGGGGAGATGTTTTTT.

This clonotype has a count of ten or more. V usage is TRBV4-1 and J usage is TRBJ2-7; D may be TRBD2 (5 bases). The germline V gene has CDR1 MGHRA and CDR2 YSYEKL. With 2 bases removed from V and 7 bases from J, the gap between germline ends came to 9 bases. This CDR3 region has 12 residues. The CDR3 reads CASSQRRGEQYF. The CDR3 coding sequence is TGCGCCAGCAGCCAAAGACGGGGAGAGCAGTACTTC.

This clonotype showed up just a few times. The V and J genes are TRBV7-9 and TRBJ2-7; D gene ambiguous. The CDR3 is 13 amino acids. Germline values: CDR1 SEHNR, CDR2 FQNEAQ (reference sequence). V was clipped by 1 base and J by 0 bases, with 4 bases between them. The CDR3 loop is CASSLVFSYEQYF. As DNA, the CDR3 is TGTGCCAGCAGCTTAGTCTTCTCCTACGAGCAGTACTTC.

This clonotype was detected a few times. This sequence joins TRBV27 and TRBJ2-7; 10 bases are shared with TRBD2. Looked up from germline, CDR1 is MNHEY and CDR2 is SMNVEV (reference sequence). The V and J ends lost 1 base and 4 bases, in that order; junction bases with no gene match: 4. The length of the CDR3 is 15 residues. The CDR3 sequence: CASSLWASGSYEQYF. In DNA, the CDR3 is TGTGCCAGCAGTTTATGGGCTAGCGGGAGTTACGAGCAGTACTTC.

This clonotype was recorded a few times. The chain links TRBV19 to TRBJ2-7; D gene unclear. Trimming pared 2 bases from V and 2 bases from J, leaving 7 bases between. This CDR3 has 13 amino acids. CDR1 is LNHDA and CDR2 is SQIVND in the germline V gene (reference sequence). The CDR3 DNA follows: TGTGCCAGTAGTATATACGGAACCTACGAGCAGTACTTC. Its protein product is CASSIYGTYEQYF.

The chain is built from TRBV5-6 and TRBJ1-1; D gene ambiguous. The CDR3 is made up of 12 amino acids. V lost 0 bases and J lost 7, with 7 bases in between. The germline V gene has CDR1 SGHDT and CDR2 YYEEEE. Here the CDR3 reads CASSLGAGEAFF. The CDR3 bases are TGTGCCAGCAGCTTGGGGGCAGGTGAAGCTTTCTTT.

This chain links TRBV7-6 with TRBJ2-7; 8 bases are shared with TRBD2. In germline, CDR1 is SGHVS, CDR2 FNYEAQ. The CDR3 extends over 14 amino acids. V shed 5 bases, J shed 4 bases, and the junction held 7 bases outside the gene matches. The DNA for the CDR3 is TGTGCCAGCAGCCGTAGCGGGGCTTCATACGAGCAGTACTTC. Amino acids: CASSRSGASYEQYF. The variable domain in full, with the rest retrieved from reference TRBV7-6 and TRBJ2-7, is GAGVSQSPRYKVTKRGQDVALRCDPISGHVSLYWYRQALGQGPEFLTYFNYEAQQDKSGLPNDRFSAERPEGSISTLTIQRTEQRDSAMYRCASSRSGASYEQYFGPGTRLTVT.

Only a few counts were recorded for this clonotype. The chain uses TRBV20-1 and TRBJ2-7; D is uncertain. Trimming left V 3 bases short and J 4 bases short, with 22 bases between. The length of the CDR3 is 16 residues. Per the germline V gene, CDR1 is DFQATT and CDR2 is SNEGSKA (reference sequence). CDR3 sequence (DNA): TGCAGTGCTAGGCCTACGAGGACGGTCATGGGATACGAGCAGTACTTC. Its translation: CSARPTRTVMGYEQYF.

The chain links TRBV2 to TRBJ1-5, with TRBD1 as a possible D gene (5 bases). Germline V gene sequence: CDR1 SNHLY, CDR2 FYNNEI. The CDR3 totals 13 residues. V was trimmed by 7 bases and J by 6 bases, leaving 13 bases between them. CDR3 loop: CASKVGGAQPQHF. For the CDR3, the DNA is TGTGCCAGCAAAGTGGGCGGGGCTCAGCCCCAGCATTTT.